This T cell receptor beta chain was found in a study of T cell repertoires in cytomegalovirus infection. Germline CDR1 SGHVS, CDR2 FQNEAQ. The CDR3 has 16 amino acids. In the case of this clonotype: Its target is not known. The junction departs from germline at one end; a sequencing error may be responsible.

Study results and caveats: The study found HLA-C-restricted CMV-specific TCR beta clonotypes dominating the ex vivo response.

TCRdb re-called the reads with MiXCR, one entry per CDR3 protein. The table shows fewer than 200,000 distinct CDR3 sequences, with about 20% occurring only once. Here the sequenced sample was CD8+ T cells from cultured PBMCs, taken from culture after CMV antigen stimulation. The source of this sequence is a human donor in good health (CMV status not recorded). Some clones in this sample may be carry-over from other donors' samples. The chain carries TRBV7-8 and TRBJ1-2; 10 bases line up with TRBD1. The CDR3, as DNA: TGTGCCAACAGCTTAGCTAGTGGACAGGGGGTCTATGGCTACACCTTC. Translating gives CANSLASGQGVYGYTF. The full variable domain, its missing parts supplied by reference TRBV7-8 and TRBJ1-2, is GAGVSQSPRYKVAKRGQDVALRCDPISGHVSLFWYQQALGQGPEFLTYFQNEAQLDKSGLPSDRFFAERPEGSVSTLKIQRTQQEDSAVYLCANSLASGQGVYGYTFGSGTRLTVV.